This T cell receptor (beta chain) derives from a study of cytomegalovirus exposure and HLA in healthy donors. The study, taken as a whole, reports: Researchers catalogued around 150 TCR beta chains as cytomegalovirus-associated. Immune exposure information available was restricted to CMV serostatus.

PCR amplification relied on 60 Vbeta primers (plus 13 Jbeta primers). Here immunoSEQ multiplex PCR was the method, and the copy in TCRdb shows in-frame clones only, minus some. The top ten clones hold around 15% of a sample with about 64,000 clones, roughly two thirds of them seen once. V gave up 4 bases and J gave up 1 base; unmatched junction bases: 4. The CDR3 is 14 amino acids. Germline CDR1 reads SGHKS; CDR2 reads YYEKEE (reference sequence). As to this clone: Its specificity is unknown.

V and J are TRBV5-5 and TRBJ2-5, with TRBD1 matching over 7 bases. The specimen was PBMCs. The source is a male donor in good health and CMV-seropositive. CDR3 protein: CASSPGQLQETQYF. The DNA for the CDR3 is TGTGCCAGCAGCCCGGGACAGCTCCAAGAGACCCAGTACTTC.